This T cell receptor delta chain was observed in a study of Vδ1+ human thymocytes. Study-level points and caveats: Thymic TRG and TRD repertoires appeared highly polyclonal. Despite high sort purity, about 20% of thymic T cell receptor delta sequences were Vdelta2.

This clone was found a few times. Its specificity is not known. Extracted RNA was reverse transcribed into cDNA. Pooled V-gene forward primers with one constant-region reverse primer generated the CDR3 amplicons by multiplex PCR. TCRdb re-analyzed the multiplex PCR reads via CATT. Of tens of thousands of delta-chain clones in the sample, about 15% were seen once. The germline V gene encodes CDR1 TSWWSYY and CDR2 QGS. V lost 6 bases and J lost 7; bases outside the gene matches: 7. The CDR3 totals 13 residues. This TCR came from a boy less than two years old who had congenital heart surgery. The material sequenced was Vdelta1+ gamma-delta thymocytes from the thymus. Indicated subset: FACS-sorted CD3+ TCRalphabeta- TCRVdelta1+ TCRVdelta2- thymocytes. The chain joins TRDV1 to TRDJ1; 8 bases map to TRDD2. In DNA form, the CDR3 reads TGTGCTCTTGGCGCACTTCCTACAGGTAAACTCATCTTT. Translated, it gives CALGALPTGKLIF.